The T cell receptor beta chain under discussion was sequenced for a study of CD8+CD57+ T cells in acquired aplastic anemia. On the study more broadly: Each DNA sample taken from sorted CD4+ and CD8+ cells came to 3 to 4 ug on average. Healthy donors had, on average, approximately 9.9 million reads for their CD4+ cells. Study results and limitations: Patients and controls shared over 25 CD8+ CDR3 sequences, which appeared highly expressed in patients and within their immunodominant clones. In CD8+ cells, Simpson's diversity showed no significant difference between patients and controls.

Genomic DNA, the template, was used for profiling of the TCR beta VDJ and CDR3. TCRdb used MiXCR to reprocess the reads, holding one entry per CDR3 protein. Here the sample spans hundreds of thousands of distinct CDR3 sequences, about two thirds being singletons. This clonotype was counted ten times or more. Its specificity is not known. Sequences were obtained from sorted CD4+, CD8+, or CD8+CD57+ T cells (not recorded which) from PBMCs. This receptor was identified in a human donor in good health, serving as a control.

CDR3 nucleotides: TGTGCCACCAGCAGCGGGGGTCAGATGGAAGAGCAGTTCTTC. Translation gives CATSSGGQMEEQFF. J is TRBJ2-1 and V is TRBV15; D perhaps matches TRBD2 (6 bases). Germline lookup yields CDR1 LNHNV and CDR2 YYDKDF (reference sequence). CDR3 length equals 14 residues. The V end lost 3 bases, the J end lost 10 bases, and 16 bases lay between the germline ends.